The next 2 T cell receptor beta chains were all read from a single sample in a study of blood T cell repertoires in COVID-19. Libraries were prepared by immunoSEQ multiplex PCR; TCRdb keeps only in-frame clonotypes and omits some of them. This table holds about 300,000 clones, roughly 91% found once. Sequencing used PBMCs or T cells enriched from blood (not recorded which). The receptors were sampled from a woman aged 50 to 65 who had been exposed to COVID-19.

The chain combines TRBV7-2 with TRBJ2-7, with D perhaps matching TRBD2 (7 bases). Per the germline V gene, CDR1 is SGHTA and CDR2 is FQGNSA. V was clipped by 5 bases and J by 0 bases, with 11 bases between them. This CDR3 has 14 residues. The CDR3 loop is CASSRGASSYEQYF. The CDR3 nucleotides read TGTGCCAGCAGCCGGGGGGCTAGCTCCTACGAGCAGTACTTC. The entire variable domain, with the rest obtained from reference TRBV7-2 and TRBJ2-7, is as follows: GAGVSQSPSNKVTEKGKDVELRCDPISGHTALYWYRQSLGQGLEFLIYFQGNSAPDKSGLPSDRFSAERTGGSVSTLTIQRTQQEDSAVYLCASSRGASSYEQYFGPGTRLTVT.

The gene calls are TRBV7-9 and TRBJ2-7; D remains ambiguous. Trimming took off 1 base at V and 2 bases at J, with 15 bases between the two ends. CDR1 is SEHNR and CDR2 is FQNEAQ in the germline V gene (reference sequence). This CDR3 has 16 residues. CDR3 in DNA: TGTGCCAGCAGCTTAGATGGCCCCAAGTCCCCCTACGAGCAGTACTTC. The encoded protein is CASSLDGPKSPYEQYF.